The sequence of this T cell receptor (beta chain) was determined in a study of cytomegalovirus exposure and HLA in healthy donors. PCR employed 60 Vbeta and 13 Jbeta primers. This table comes from immunoSEQ multiplex PCR, and its TCRdb copy is limited to in-frame clones, with some not included. The table lists about 150,000 clones, roughly 80% of them singletons. At collection, donors were nominally healthy, but unrecorded immune exposures were probable. This CDR3 region has 14 residues. With V trimmed by 5 bases and J by 6 bases, 2 bases remained unmatched. The V gene's germline CDR1 is SGHRS and CDR2 YFSETQ.

The V gene is TRBV5-1, the J gene TRBJ1-4, with TRBD1 identical over 12 bases. This sequence originates from a man younger than 45 in good health and CMV-seropositive. What was sequenced was PBMCs. CDR3 bases: TGCGCCAGCAGGGGGACAGGGGGCGATGAAAAACTGTTTTTT. Its translation is CASRGTGGDEKLFF.